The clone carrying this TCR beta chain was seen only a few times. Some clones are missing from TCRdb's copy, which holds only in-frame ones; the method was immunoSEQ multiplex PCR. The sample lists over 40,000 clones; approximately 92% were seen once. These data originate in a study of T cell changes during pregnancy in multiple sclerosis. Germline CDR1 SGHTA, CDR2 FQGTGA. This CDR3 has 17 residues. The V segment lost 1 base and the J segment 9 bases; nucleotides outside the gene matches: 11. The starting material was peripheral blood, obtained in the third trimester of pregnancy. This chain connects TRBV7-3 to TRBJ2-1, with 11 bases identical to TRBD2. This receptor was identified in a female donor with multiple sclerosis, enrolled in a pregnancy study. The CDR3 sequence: CASSLIGLAGGPSEQFF. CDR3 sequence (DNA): TGTGCCAGCAGCTTAATAGGTTTAGCGGGAGGGCCCAGTGAGCAGTTCTTC.